The 26 T cell receptor beta chains presented below share a single source sample, sequenced in a study of cytomegalovirus exposure and HLA in healthy donors. The primer mix had 60 Vbeta and 13 Jbeta primers. The assay was immunoSEQ multiplex PCR, and TCRdb's table has in-frame clones only and misses some. The table shows fewer than 150,000 clones, with around 80% occurring only once. Sequenced: PBMCs. These receptors all stem from a man aged 40-49 years in good health and CMV-seropositive.

The sample holds one count of this clone. The rearrangement links TRBV30 to TRBJ1-1; TRBD1 matches 11 bases. This CDR3 contains 14 residues. Germline V gene sequence: CDR1 GTSNPN, CDR2 SVGIG (reference sequence). V shed 3 bases and J 4 bases; nucleotides not matched to a gene: 4. The CDR3 protein is CAWREDRGPTEAFF. The CDR3 DNA sequence: TGTGCCTGGAGGGAGGACAGGGGGCCCACTGAAGCTTTCTTT.

The chain carries TRBV12-5 and TRBJ2-7; no reliable D call. Germline-derived CDR1 and CDR2 are LGHNT and FRNRAP. This CDR3 region has 14 residues. Trimming removed 2 bases at V and 0 bases at J, with 8 bases between. CDR3 protein: CASGLSVFSYEQYF. The CDR3 DNA is TGTGCTAGTGGTTTGTCTGTGTTCTCCTACGAGCAGTACTTC.

This clone was detected a few times. This sequence joins TRBV30 and TRBJ1-6; D ambiguous. V shed 3 bases and J shed 5 bases, with 14 bases lying between them. Germline assignment: CDR1 GTSNPN and CDR2 SVGIG (reference sequence). The CDR3 runs to 15 residues. CDR3 bases: TGTGCCTGGAGACGCCGGGTGCCGAATAATTCACCCCTCCACTTT. This gives the protein CAWRRRVPNNSPLHF.

The chain employs TRBV29-1 and TRBJ2-4; TRBD1 might be the D (6 bases). Germline V lookup: CDR1 SQVTM, CDR2 ANQGSEA. The CDR3 length is 12 residues. The germline V and J ends were trimmed by 7 bases and 5 bases, with 12 bases remaining between them. The CDR3 is CSAETGQNIQYF. The CDR3, as DNA: TGCAGCGCTGAGACAGGCCAAAACATTCAGTACTTC.

This rearrangement joins TRBV10-2 to TRBJ2-1, with a weak D call TRBD1 (5 bases). The CDR3 sequence is 12 residues long. Trimming removed 2 bases from V and 15 bases from J, with 14 bases in between. Germline CDR1 reads WSHSY; CDR2 reads SAAADI. The CDR3 protein is CASSEPPGRGFF. The CDR3 DNA reads as TGCGCCAGCAGTGAGCCTCCAGGGCGTGGGTTCTTC.

The chain joins TRBV5-4 to TRBJ2-7; tentatively, D is TRBD1 (6 bases). The CDR3 consists of 13 residues. CDR1 is SGHNT and CDR2 is YYREEE in the germline V gene (reference sequence). V was pared by 4 bases and J by 3 bases, with 11 bases between. Here the CDR3 reads CASSRDTYYEQYF. The CDR3 coding sequence is TGTGCCAGCAGCAGGGACACCTACTACGAGCAGTACTTC.

This clone was seen more than once but under ten times. The chain joins TRBV25-1 to TRBJ2-3, with D perhaps TRBD2 (6 bases). The CDR3 length is 13 residues. The germline V gene has CDR1 MGHDK and CDR2 SYGVNS. V shed 1 base and J shed 15 bases, with 17 bases lying between them. CDR3 protein: CASSESRLGWSYF. DNA of the CDR3: TGTGCCAGCAGTGAATCCAGACTAGGCTGGTCATATTTT.

The chain links TRBV7-9 to TRBJ1-2, with TRBD1 identical over 7 bases. The CDR3 consists of 16 residues. CDR1 and CDR2 (germline): SEHNR, FQNEAQ (reference sequence). The V gene end was trimmed by 5 bases and the J gene end by 5 bases; junction bases not matched to a gene: 14. Here the CDR3 DNA reads TGTGCCAGCAGCCCTCCGGACAGGCCCGATCCTTATGGCTACACCTTC. Its translation: CASSPPDRPDPYGYTF.

This clone occurred once. This chain connects TRBV10-2 to TRBJ2-1; maybe TRBD1 (5 bases). CDR1 is WSHSY, CDR2 SAAADI, per germline. The CDR3 runs to 13 residues. V lost 4 bases and J 4 bases, leaving 8 bases between the germline ends. The CDR3 region is CASSGAGYNEQFF. In DNA, the CDR3 is TGCGCCAGCAGTGGGGCAGGGTACAATGAGCAGTTCTTC.

Only a few counts were recorded for this clone. The rearrangement links TRBV11-2 to TRBJ1-2; 8 nucleotides align to TRBD1. Per the germline V gene, CDR1 is SGHAT and CDR2 is FQNNGV. With 6 bases clipped from V and 4 bases from J, the junction kept 7 bases outside the gene matches. The CDR3 loop spans 14 amino acids. CDR3: CASSLTDRGYGYTF. In DNA, the CDR3 is TGTGCCAGCAGTCTAACCGACAGGGGCTATGGCTACACCTTC.

CDR3 amino acids: CASSPSGESNEQFF. CDR3 nucleotides: TGTGCCAGCAGCCCTAGCGGGGAGTCAAATGAGCAGTTCTTC. This sequence joins TRBV28 and TRBJ2-1, with 9 bases lining up with TRBD2. CDR1 and CDR2 (germline): MDHEN, SYDVKM. The length of the CDR3 is 14 residues. The junction had 7 bases not matched to a gene; V was cut back by 6 bases and J by 7 bases.

This chain's CDR3 is CAWSSGSGPETQYF. The DNA for the CDR3 is TGTGCCTGGAGTAGCGGGAGCGGGCCAGAGACCCAGTACTTC. This sequence joins TRBV30 and TRBJ2-5; 8 bases fit TRBD2. The CDR3 extends over 14 amino acids. V lost 2 bases, J lost 4 bases, and 6 bases stayed unmatched. Germline lookup yields CDR1 GTSNPN and CDR2 SVGIG (reference sequence).

This clone turned up a few times. The J gene is TRBJ2-5, the V gene TRBV6-1; a possible D gene is TRBD2 (5 bases). The germline CDR1 and CDR2 sequences are MNHNS and SASEGT. V was trimmed by 3 bases and J by 7 bases, leaving 15 bases between them. The CDR3 has 14 residues. The CDR3 DNA reads TGTGCCAGCAGTGATCTGGCAGGAGAGGGGACCCAGTACTTC. It yields the protein CASSDLAGEGTQYF.

CDR3 DNA sequence: TGTGCCAGCAGCGCTAAGACAGGCGGGCCGGGAGGCTACACCTTC. It translates to CASSAKTGGPGGYTF. The chain has TRBV9 and TRBJ1-2, with D possibly matching TRBD1 (6 bases). Germline V CDR1 and CDR2: SGDLS, YYNGEE. This CDR3 has 15 residues. Trimming cost V 3 bases and J 8 bases, with 20 bases left between them.

The chain joins TRBV28 to TRBJ2-4; TRBD1 matches 8 bases. The germline V gene encodes CDR1 MDHEN and CDR2 SYDVKM. The CDR3 has 17 residues. The J segment lost 1 base and the V segment lost 4 bases, leaving 9 bases of the junction unmatched. The CDR3 nucleotides read TGTGCCAGCAGTTCTAGGACAGGGAGGAGGGCCAAAAACATTCAGTACTTC. It codes for CASSSRTGRRAKNIQYF.

This sequence joins TRBV27 and TRBJ2-7; tentatively, D is TRBD2 (6 bases). Germline V lookup: CDR1 MNHEY, CDR2 SMNVEV (reference sequence). V lost 3 bases and J lost 0, with 12 bases in between. The CDR3 totals 15 residues. In nucleotides, the CDR3 is TGTGCCAGCAGTTTTTCGGGGGTCAGCTCCTACGAGCAGTACTTC. Translation: CASSFSGVSSYEQYF.

This rearrangement joins TRBV29-1 to TRBJ1-1; TRBD1 matches at 7 bases. J gave up 2 bases and V 8 bases, and 5 bases lay outside the gene matches. This CDR3 is 12 amino acids long. CDR1 is SQVTM, CDR2 ANQGSEA, per germline. The CDR3 region has the DNA TGCAGCTTCAGGACAGGTAACACTGAAGCTTTCTTT. This sequence encodes CSFRTGNTEAFF.

CDR3: CASSGTDRGREQYF. The CDR3 DNA sequence: TGTGCCAGCAGCGGGACGGACAGGGGGCGCGAGCAGTACTTC. The chain carries TRBV5-6 and TRBJ2-5; 11 positions agree with TRBD1. The last part of the DNA fits TRBJ2-7 better; the J call may be wrong. This CDR3 is built from 14 residues. Germline CDR1 and CDR2: SGHDT and YYEEEE.

The chain links TRBV5-6 to TRBJ1-5, with TRBD1 matching 8 bases. Germline V gene sequence: CDR1 SGHDT, CDR2 YYEEEE. V gave up 1 base and J gave up 6 bases; unmatched junction bases: 9. The CDR3 extends over 16 amino acids. The chain's CDR3 is CASSLLGRGLAQPQHF. The CDR3 nucleotides are TGTGCCAGCAGCTTGCTGGGCAGGGGGCTGGCTCAGCCCCAGCATTTT.

This rearrangement joins TRBV5-1 to TRBJ2-1, with a possible D match to TRBD2 (6 bases). The CDR3 extends over 13 amino acids. Germline V gene lookup returns CDR1 SGHRS and CDR2 YFSETQ. The V gene lost 0 bases and the J gene lost 7 bases, with 8 bases spanning the gap. CDR3 protein: CASSLGGDNEQFF. The CDR3 DNA reads TGCGCCAGCAGCTTGGGGGGGGATAATGAGCAGTTCTTC.

The chain joins TRBV25-1 to TRBJ1-1; the match to TRBD1 covers 9 bases. The CDR3 contains 13 residues. Trimming removed 5 bases from V and 3 bases from J; junction bases left unmatched: 1. The germline V gene encodes CDR1 MGHDK and CDR2 SYGVNS. CDR3: CASSRQGDTEAFF. CDR3 nucleotide sequence: TGTGCCAGCAGTAGACAGGGGGACACTGAAGCTTTCTTT.

The chain's CDR3 is CASSLVGQRDYGYTF. CDR3 in DNA: TGTGCCAGCAGCTTGGTGGGACAGAGGGACTATGGCTACACCTTC. The chain joins TRBV5-6 to TRBJ1-2; TRBD1 aligns across 7 bases. Losses at the gene ends were 0 bases for V and 3 bases for J; bases not matched to a gene: 5. The CDR3 has 15 residues. Looked up from germline, CDR1 is SGHDT and CDR2 is YYEEEE. Full variable domain (outside the CDR3, taken from reference TRBV5-6 and TRBJ1-2): DAGVTQSPTHLIKTRGQQVTLRCSPKSGHDTVSWYQQALGQGPQFIFQYYEEEERQRGNFPDRFSGHQFPNYSSELNVNALLLGDSALYLCASSLVGQRDYGYTFGSGTRLTVV.

A single count supports this clone. The gene calls are TRBV27 and TRBJ2-7; 9 bases fit TRBD2. This CDR3 contains 14 residues. Germline trimming cut 4 bases from V and 12 bases from J; bases unmatched to any gene: 13. Germline V lookup: CDR1 MNHEY, CDR2 SMNVEV (reference sequence). CDR3 DNA: TGTGCCAGCAGTTCACTGCGGGAGGGCCGGGCTGGGTACTTC. Translation gives CASSSLREGRAGYF.

This chain joins TRBV28 and TRBJ1-3; D not resolved. The CDR3 has 19 residues. V lost 0 bases, J lost 0 bases, and 18 bases lay in between. CDR1 is MDHEN and CDR2 is SYDVKM in the germline V gene. The CDR3 DNA sequence: TGTGCCAGCAGTTTATGGGAATGGGAGCGAACCTCCTCTGGAAACACCATATATTTT. Its translation: CASSLWEWERTSSGNTIYF.

This clone has only one observation. This sequence joins TRBV18 and TRBJ2-7, with 14 bases aligning to TRBD2. Germline CDR1 is KGHSH and CDR2 is LQKENI. V was pared by 6 bases and J by 0 bases, with 4 bases of the junction left unmatched. CDR3 length equals 16 residues. For the CDR3, the DNA is TGTGCCAGCTCCCAAGGGACTAGCGGGAGCTCCTACGAGCAGTACTTC. It is translated as CASSQGTSGSSYEQYF.

The genes are TRBV7-9 and TRBJ2-2; D uncertain. The CDR3 has 15 amino acids. The germline V gene encodes CDR1 SEHNR and CDR2 FQNEAQ (reference sequence). Trimming removed 2 bases at V and 1 base at J, with 8 bases between. The CDR3 spells CASSLINVNTGELFF. The CDR3, as DNA: TGTGCCAGCAGCTTAATTAATGTGAACACCGGGGAGCTGTTTTTT.